Described below is a single T cell receptor beta chain sequence and its context. Each patient came to thyroid surgery without any prior treatment (of any kind). The data were obtained in a study of metastatic and nonmetastatic thyroid tumors. Trimming pared 1 base from V and 4 bases from J, leaving 2 bases between. Germline lookup yields CDR1 MNHEY and CDR2 SMNVEV (reference sequence). The CDR3 is made up of 13 amino acids. TCRdb re-called the PCR reads via MiXCR. The data show fewer than 40,000 clones, 33% seen once. The sample consisted of tumor tissue. The gene calls are TRBV27 and TRBJ1-6; D uncertain. The receptor comes from a female donor with papillary thyroid cancer or a benign thyroid nodule (not recorded which). Some clones in this sample may be carry-over from other donors' samples. CDR3 in DNA: TGTGCCAGCAGTTTATGGTATAATTCACCCCTCCACTTT. The encoded protein is CASSLWYNSPLHF.